The 18 T cell receptor beta chains given below trace back to one sample, sequenced in a study of blood T cell repertoires in COVID-19. Measured with immunoSEQ multiplex PCR; TCRdb has only the in-frame clones, and not every one. Altogether about 150,000 clones are present, approximately 85% being singletons, with the ten largest covering approximately 6.9%. Input material: peripheral blood. The receptors were gathered from a man older than 75 with COVID-19, enrolled during active disease.

There are a few counts of this clone. Other DNA sequences within the sample encode an identical CDR3. The J gene is TRBJ1-2, the V gene TRBV12-3 or TRBV12-4, with D perhaps matching TRBD1 (5 bases). Trimming left V 1 base short and J 8 bases short, with 8 bases between. The CDR3 loop spans 12 amino acids. The CDR3 bases are TGTGCCAGCAGTTTAGGGGGCGGCGGCTACACCTTC. Protein: CASSLGGGGYTF.

This clone was found once. DNA for the CDR3: TGTGCCACCCACCCGGTGACAGGGAGCTCCTACGAGCAGTACTTC. It codes for CATHPVTGSSYEQYF. V gene TRBV10-3 combines with J gene TRBJ2-7; 7 nucleotides align to TRBD1. The V gene's germline CDR1 is ENHRY and CDR2 SYGVKD. J gave up 0 bases and V 10 bases, and 12 bases lay outside the gene matches. CDR3 length equals 15 residues.

J is TRBJ2-3 and V is TRBV11-3, with a weak D call TRBD2 (7 bases). From germline, CDR1 is SGHNT and CDR2 YENEEA. The CDR3 loop spans 18 amino acids. The ends were cut back, 3 bases at V and 0 bases at J, with 19 bases in the middle. The chain's CDR3 is CASSLRDLRGPSTDTQYF. As DNA, the CDR3 is TGTGCCAGCAGCTTGAGGGACTTGCGGGGGCCCAGCACAGATACGCAGTATTTT.

The gene calls are TRBV3-1 (or the pseudogene TRBV3-2) and TRBJ1-4; 10 bases fit TRBD1. Germline-derived CDR1 and CDR2 are LGHDT and YNNKEL (reference sequence). V shed 4 bases and J 3 bases; nucleotides not matched to a gene: 2. The CDR3 spans 15 residues. This chain's CDR3 is CASSRQGASNEKLFF. Here the CDR3 DNA reads TGTGCCAGCAGCCGACAGGGGGCATCTAATGAAAAACTGTTTTTT.

The chain combines TRBV18 with TRBJ1-4; D is ambiguous. CDR1 KGHSH and CDR2 LQKENI come from the germline V gene. Trimming shortened V by 1 base and J by 4 bases, and 13 bases separated the two germline ends. The CDR3 sequence is 16 residues long. CDR3 DNA: TGTGCCAGCTCACCACGGCCAGGATCTAATAATGAAAAACTGTTTTTT. It is translated as CASSPRPGSNNEKLFF. The entire variable domain, with the rest obtained from reference TRBV18 and TRBJ1-4, is as follows: NAGVMQNPRHLVRRRGQEARLRCSPMKGHSHVYWYRQLPEEGLKFMVYLQKENIIDESGMPKERFSAEFPKEGPSILRIQQVVRGDSAAYFCASSPRPGSNNEKLFFGSGTQLSVL.

The chain uses TRBV4-1 and TRBJ2-1; the match to TRBD2 covers 8 bases. CDR3 length equals 15 residues. The V gene end was trimmed by 1 base and the J gene end by 8 bases; junction bases not matched to a gene: 7. Germline loops: CDR1 MGHRA, CDR2 YSYEKL. CDR3: CASSQGSGVMDEQFF. The DNA of the CDR3 is TGCGCCAGCAGCCAAGGTAGCGGGGTGATGGATGAGCAGTTCTTC.

The V and J genes are TRBV6-5 and TRBJ2-7, with a weak D call TRBD2 (5 bases). CDR1 and CDR2 from the germline V gene are MNHEY and SVGAGI. The V and J ends lost 8 bases and 5 bases respectively, with 10 bases between them. CDR3 length: 11 amino acids. DNA for the CDR3: TGTGCCAGCCGGGGATGGAACGAGCAGTACTTC. This translates into CASRGWNEQYF.

The chain joins TRBV18 to TRBJ2-2, with 8 bases that match TRBD1. Germline CDR1 is KGHSH and CDR2 is LQKENI. The CDR3 sequence is 14 residues long. Trimming took 6 bases from V and 5 from J; bases not matched to a gene: 5. The CDR3: CASSLDRGTGELFF. The CDR3 DNA reads TGTGCCAGCTCTCTCGACAGGGGAACCGGGGAGCTGTTTTTT. Using reference TRBV18 and TRBJ2-2 for the parts outside the CDR3, the full variable domain is NAGVMQNPRHLVRRRGQEARLRCSPMKGHSHVYWYRQLPEEGLKFMVYLQKENIIDESGMPKERFSAEFPKEGPSILRIQQVVRGDSAAYFCASSLDRGTGELFFGEGSRLTVL.

The chain couples TRBV25-1 to TRBJ2-7; perhaps TRBD2 as D (5 bases). Germline-derived CDR1 and CDR2 are MGHDK and SYGVNS. CDR3 length: 11 residues. The germline V and J ends were trimmed by 4 bases and 5 bases, with 6 bases remaining between them. CDR3 in amino acids: CASSVGDEQYF. CDR3 in DNA: TGTGCCAGCAGTGTGGGAGACGAGCAGTACTTC.

The rearrangement uses TRBV7-9 and TRBJ2-1; D gene uncertain. This CDR3 region has 17 residues. Germline CDR1 reads SEHNR; CDR2 reads FQNEAQ (reference sequence). Trimming shortened V by 2 bases and J by 6 bases, and 20 bases separated the two germline ends. The CDR3: CASSLNLRVGSGNEQFF. The CDR3 nucleotides read TGTGCCAGCAGCTTAAACCTTCGGGTTGGATCGGGCAATGAGCAGTTCTTC.

This chain joins TRBV5-1 and TRBJ1-1, with D possibly being TRBD1 (6 bases). Trimming took off 5 bases at V and 1 base at J, with 18 bases between the two ends. The germline V gene encodes CDR1 SGHRS and CDR2 YFSETQ. There are 16 residues in the CDR3. The CDR3 spells CASRFGQLRENTEAFF. CDR3 in DNA: TGCGCCAGCAGATTCGGACAGCTAAGGGAGAACACTGAAGCTTTCTTT.

The chain combines TRBV2 with TRBJ1-5, with 7 bases that match TRBD1. V lost 6 bases, J lost 0 bases, and 14 bases stayed unmatched. The CDR3 has 18 amino acids. Germline CDR1 reads SNHLY; CDR2 reads FYNNEI. The CDR3 sequence is CASSGTVGPRYSNQPQHF. In DNA form, the CDR3 reads TGTGCCAGCAGCGGGACAGTCGGCCCCCGGTATAGCAATCAGCCCCAGCATTTT.

The CDR3 loop is CASSLMDSKNIQYF. CDR3 in DNA: TGCGCCAGCAGTCTCATGGACAGCAAAAACATTCAGTACTTC. The V and J genes are TRBV5-1 and TRBJ2-4; the D gene is possibly TRBD1 (6 bases). CDR1 SGHRS and CDR2 YFSETQ come from the germline V gene. V lost 5 bases and J 3 bases, leaving 12 bases between the germline ends. The CDR3 extends over 14 amino acids.

The rearrangement links TRBV6-5 to TRBJ1-1, with D unresolved. This CDR3 region has 14 residues. V lost 2 bases and J 1 base, leaving 8 bases between the germline ends. Germline-derived CDR1 and CDR2 are MNHEY and SVGAGI. CDR3 DNA sequence: TGTGCCAGCAGTTACGTGGAGGGGAACACTGAAGCTTTCTTT. Translating gives CASSYVEGNTEAFF.

The chain has TRBV5-1 and TRBJ2-5, with TRBD1 matching over 9 bases. CDR1 and CDR2 from the germline V gene are SGHRS and YFSETQ. Losses at the gene ends were 1 base for V and 4 bases for J; bases not matched to a gene: 8. The CDR3 runs to 16 residues. The CDR3 loop is CASSLLFGTGRETQYF. The CDR3 nucleotides read TGCGCCAGCAGCTTGCTTTTTGGGACAGGGAGAGAGACCCAGTACTTC.

The V gene is TRBV6-2 or TRBV6-3, the J gene TRBJ2-5; 10 bases fit TRBD2. The CDR3 has 16 residues. Germline CDR1 is MNHEY and CDR2 is SVGEGT. Trimming cost V 2 bases and J 1 base; bases outside gene matches: 4. CDR3 DNA: TGTGCCAGCAGTTACGCACTAGCGGGGATCCAAGAGACCCAGTACTTC. Translation: CASSYALAGIQETQYF.

The chain carries TRBV29-1 and TRBJ1-2; D gene ambiguous. V was shortened by 3 bases and J by 7 bases, with 15 bases between the two germline ends. From germline, CDR1 is SQVTM and CDR2 ANQGSEA. The CDR3 sequence is 13 residues long. The CDR3: CSVDPRVEGGYTF. CDR3 DNA: TGCAGCGTTGATCCACGGGTAGAGGGTGGCTACACCTTC.

This rearrangement joins TRBV11-2 to TRBJ1-4; TRBD1 aligns across 7 bases. Trimming cost V 5 bases and J 5 bases; bases outside gene matches: 8. The V gene's germline CDR1 is SGHAT and CDR2 FQNNGV. The CDR3 covers 15 residues. The CDR3 reads CASSRNRGPNEKLFF. The CDR3 bases are TGTGCCAGCAGCCGTAACAGGGGACCCAATGAAAAACTGTTTTTT.